The T cell receptor beta chain under discussion was sequenced for a study of blood T cell repertoires in COVID-19. Patients at the Seattle site were enrolled during active infection and followed longitudinally. Authors' methods: From reference gene primer amplification, estimates of nucleated cell counts were derived. Assay: immunoSEQ multiplex PCR; the TCRdb copy retains only in-frame clones and omits some. The V and J calls and clone size are taken from that table; D and trimming were inferred from the DNA. Here the sample spans 87,000 or so clones, less than 95% being singletons. V trimming: 6 bases; J trimming: 5 bases; junction bases outside the gene matches: 5. The CDR3 has 14 amino acids. Germline-derived CDR1 and CDR2 are MDHEN and SYDVKM.

The V gene is TRBV28, the J gene TRBJ1-5; 9 positions match TRBD1. The material sequenced was peripheral blood. The receptor was derived from a man aged 18 to 30 with COVID-19, enrolled during active disease. Here the CDR3 DNA reads TGTGCCAGCAGATCACAGGGGGCTGATCAGCCCCAGCATTTT. Its protein product is CASRSQGADQPQHF.